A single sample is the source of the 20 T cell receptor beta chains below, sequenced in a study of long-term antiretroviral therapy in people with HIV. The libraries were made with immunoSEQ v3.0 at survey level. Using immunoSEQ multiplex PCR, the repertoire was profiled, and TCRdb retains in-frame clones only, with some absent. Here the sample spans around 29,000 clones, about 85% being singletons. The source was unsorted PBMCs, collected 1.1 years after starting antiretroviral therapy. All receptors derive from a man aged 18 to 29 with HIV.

DNA of the CDR3: TGTGCAAGTCGCCCCAGGACGGGACCGCCCTTGGACTATGGCTACACCTTC. It codes for CASRPRTGPPLDYGYTF. V is TRBV12-2 and J is TRBJ1-2. TRBV12-2 represents a pseudogene. This CDR3 region has 17 residues.

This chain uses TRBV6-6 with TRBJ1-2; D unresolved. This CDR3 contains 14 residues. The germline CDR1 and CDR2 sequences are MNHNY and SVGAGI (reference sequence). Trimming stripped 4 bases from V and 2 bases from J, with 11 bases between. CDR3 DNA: TGTGCCAGCAGTTTGTCCGTAGGAAACTATGGCTACACCTTC. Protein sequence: CASSLSVGNYGYTF.

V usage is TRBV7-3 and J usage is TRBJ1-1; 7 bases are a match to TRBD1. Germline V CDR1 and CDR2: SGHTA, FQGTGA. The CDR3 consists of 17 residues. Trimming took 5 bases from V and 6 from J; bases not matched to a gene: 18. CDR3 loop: CASSIRGPGGGEPEAFF. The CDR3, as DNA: TGTGCCAGCAGCATTAGGGGGCCGGGGGGCGGCGAGCCTGAAGCTTTCTTT.

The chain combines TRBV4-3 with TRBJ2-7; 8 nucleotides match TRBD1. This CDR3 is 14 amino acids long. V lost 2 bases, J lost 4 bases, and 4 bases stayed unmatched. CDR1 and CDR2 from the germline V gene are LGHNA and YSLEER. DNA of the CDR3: TGCGCCAGCAGCCAATCAGGGGGCCAGTACGAGCAGTACTTC. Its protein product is CASSQSGGQYEQYF.

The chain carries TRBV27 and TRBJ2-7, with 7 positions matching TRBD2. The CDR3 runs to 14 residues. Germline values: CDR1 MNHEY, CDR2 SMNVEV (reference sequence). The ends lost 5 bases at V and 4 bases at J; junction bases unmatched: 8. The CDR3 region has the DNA TGTGCCAGCAGTCCCCTGGGGGGGTTGTACGAGCAGTACTTC. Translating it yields CASSPLGGLYEQYF.

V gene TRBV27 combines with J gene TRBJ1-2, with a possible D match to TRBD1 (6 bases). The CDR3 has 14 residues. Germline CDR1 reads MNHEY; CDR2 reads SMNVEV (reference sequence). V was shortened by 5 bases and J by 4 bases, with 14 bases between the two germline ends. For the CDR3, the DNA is TGTGCCAGCAGTATAGGACAGAACCTCTATGGCTACACCTTC. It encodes CASSIGQNLYGYTF.

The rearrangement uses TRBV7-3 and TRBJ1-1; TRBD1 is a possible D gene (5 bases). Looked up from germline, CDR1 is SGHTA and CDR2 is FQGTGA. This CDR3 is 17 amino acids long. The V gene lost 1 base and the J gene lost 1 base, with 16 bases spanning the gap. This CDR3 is CASSLNPSGPGNTEAFF. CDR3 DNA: TGTGCCAGCAGCTTAAATCCCTCGGGACCCGGGAACACTGAAGCTTTCTTT.

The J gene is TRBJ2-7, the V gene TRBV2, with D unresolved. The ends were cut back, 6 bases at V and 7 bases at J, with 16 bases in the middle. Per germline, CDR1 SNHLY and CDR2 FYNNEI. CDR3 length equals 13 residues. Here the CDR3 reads CASSPAWMREQYF. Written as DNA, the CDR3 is TGTGCCAGCAGCCCGGCCTGGATGAGGGAGCAGTACTTC.

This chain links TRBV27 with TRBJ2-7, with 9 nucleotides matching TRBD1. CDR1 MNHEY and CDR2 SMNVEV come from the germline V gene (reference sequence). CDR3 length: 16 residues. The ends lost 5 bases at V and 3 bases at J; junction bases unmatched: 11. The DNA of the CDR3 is TGTGCCAGCAGTACCATGACAGGGGGGCTCTACTACGAGCAGTACTTC. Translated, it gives CASSTMTGGLYYEQYF.

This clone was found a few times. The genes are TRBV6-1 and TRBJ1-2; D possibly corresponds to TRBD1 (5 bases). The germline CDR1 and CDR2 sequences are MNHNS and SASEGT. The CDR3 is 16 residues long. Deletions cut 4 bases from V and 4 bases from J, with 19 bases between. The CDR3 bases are TGTGCCAGCAGTGCTTTGGGGGTAGGGGTCCCCTATGGCTACACCTTC. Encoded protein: CASSALGVGVPYGYTF.

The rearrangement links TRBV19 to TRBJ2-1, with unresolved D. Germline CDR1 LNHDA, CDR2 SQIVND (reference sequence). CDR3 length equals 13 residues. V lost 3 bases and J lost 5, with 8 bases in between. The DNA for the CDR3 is TGTGCCAGTAGTATGGGCCAGCACAATGAGCAGTTCTTC. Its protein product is CASSMGQHNEQFF.

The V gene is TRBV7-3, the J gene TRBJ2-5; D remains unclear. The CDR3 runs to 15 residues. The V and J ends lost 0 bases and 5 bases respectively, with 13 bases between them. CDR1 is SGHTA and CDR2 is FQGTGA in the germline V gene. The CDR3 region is CASSLTPGLGETQYF. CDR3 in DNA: TGTGCCAGCAGCTTAACACCGGGCCTAGGGGAGACCCAGTACTTC.

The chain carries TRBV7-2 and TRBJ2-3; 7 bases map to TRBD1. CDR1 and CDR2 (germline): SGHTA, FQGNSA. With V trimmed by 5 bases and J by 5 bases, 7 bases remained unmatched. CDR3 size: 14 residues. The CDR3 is CASSTRQGVDTQYF. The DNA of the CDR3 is TGTGCCAGCAGCACCAGACAGGGAGTAGATACGCAGTATTTT.

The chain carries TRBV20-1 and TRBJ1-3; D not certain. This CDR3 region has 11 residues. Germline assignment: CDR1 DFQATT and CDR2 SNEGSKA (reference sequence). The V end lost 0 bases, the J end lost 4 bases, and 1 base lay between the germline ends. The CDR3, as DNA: TGCAGTGCTAGAGAAGGAAACACCATATATTTT. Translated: CSAREGNTIYF.

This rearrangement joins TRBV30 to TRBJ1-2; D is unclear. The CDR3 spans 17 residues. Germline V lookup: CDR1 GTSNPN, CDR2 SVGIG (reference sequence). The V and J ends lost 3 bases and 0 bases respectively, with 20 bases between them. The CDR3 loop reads CAWSPSYGRFPNYGYTF. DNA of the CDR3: TGTGCCTGGAGCCCTTCGTATGGGAGGTTCCCTAACTATGGCTACACCTTC. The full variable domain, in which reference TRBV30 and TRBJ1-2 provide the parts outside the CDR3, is SQTIHQWPATLVQPVGSPLSLECTVEGTSNPNLYWYRQAAGRGLQLLFYSVGIGQISSEVPQNLSASRPQDRQFILSSKKLLLSDSGFYLCAWSPSYGRFPNYGYTFGSGTRLTVV.

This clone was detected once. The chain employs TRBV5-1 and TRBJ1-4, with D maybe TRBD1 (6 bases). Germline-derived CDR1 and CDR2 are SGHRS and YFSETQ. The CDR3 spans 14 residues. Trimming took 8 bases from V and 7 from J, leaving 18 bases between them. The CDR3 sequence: CASSTRGGGEKLFF. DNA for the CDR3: TGCGCCAGTTCCACTAGGGGAGGGGGTGAAAAACTGTTTTTT.

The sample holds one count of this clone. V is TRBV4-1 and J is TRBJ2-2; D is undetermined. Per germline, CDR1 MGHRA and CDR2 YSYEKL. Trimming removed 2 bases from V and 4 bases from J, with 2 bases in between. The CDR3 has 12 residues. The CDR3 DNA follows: TGCGCCAGCAGCCAACGCACCGGGGAGCTGTTTTTT. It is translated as CASSQRTGELFF.

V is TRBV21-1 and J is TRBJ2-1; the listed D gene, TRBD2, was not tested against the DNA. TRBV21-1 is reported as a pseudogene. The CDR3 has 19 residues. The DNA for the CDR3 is TGTGCCAGCAGCAAAAAAGATCAGGGGGCTAGCGGGAACGACAATGAGCAGTTCTTC. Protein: CASSKKDQGASGNDNEQFF.

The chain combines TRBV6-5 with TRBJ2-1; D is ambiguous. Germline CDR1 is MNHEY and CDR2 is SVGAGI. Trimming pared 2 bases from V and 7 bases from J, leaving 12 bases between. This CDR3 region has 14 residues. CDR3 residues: CASSYGYLGNEQFF. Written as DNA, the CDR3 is TGTGCCAGCAGTTACGGTTACCTTGGGAATGAGCAGTTCTTC.

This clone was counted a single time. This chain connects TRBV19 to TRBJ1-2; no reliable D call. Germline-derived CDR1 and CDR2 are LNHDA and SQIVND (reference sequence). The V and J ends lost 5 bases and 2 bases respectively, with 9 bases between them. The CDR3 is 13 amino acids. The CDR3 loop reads CASSRERNYGYTF. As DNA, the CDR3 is TGTGCCAGTAGTCGAGAGAGGAACTATGGCTACACCTTC. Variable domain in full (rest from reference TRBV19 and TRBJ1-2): DGGITQSPKYLFRKEGQNVTLSCEQNLNHDAMYWYRQDPGQGLRLIYYSQIVNDFQKGDIAEGYSVSREKKESFPLTVTSAQKNPTAFYLCASSRERNYGYTFGSGTRLTVV.